Listed below are T cell receptor beta chains from one sample, sequenced in a study of T cell responses to AZD1222 COVID-19 vaccine. Only in-frame clones appear in the TCRdb table, and some are missing; sequencing was by immunoSEQ multiplex PCR. Of roughly 150,000 clones listed, more than 85% are singletons. The source was peripheral blood, collected after recovery from COVID-19. The receptors originated from an adult who had recovered from COVID-19. The CDR3 runs from the conserved cysteine through the conserved F or W. Fields, in order: D gene, clone size, V gene, J gene, CDR3 DNA, CDR3 protein. D genes are given only for firm matches. The size of a clone is reported for some rows only, either as once, few or many, or as a class for expanded clones.

d_gene: TRBD2; abundance: NA; v_gene: TRBV6-2/TRBV6-3; j_gene: TRBJ2-1; CDR3nt: TGTGCCAGCAGCCCGCCACAGCTAGCGGGGGCCCGGTCGCAGTTCTTC; CDR3aa: CASSPPQLAGARSQFF
d_gene: NA; abundance: NA; v_gene: TRBV20-1; j_gene: TRBJ1-5; CDR3nt: TGCAGTGCTAGTTCTAGCAATCAGCCCCAGCATTTT; CDR3aa: CSASSSNQPQHF
d_gene: NA; abundance: NA; v_gene: TRBV7-2; j_gene: TRBJ2-2; CDR3nt: TGTGCCAGCAGCTTATACGACCCAAGGGAGCTGTTTTTT; CDR3aa: CASSLYDPRELFF
d_gene: NA; abundance: NA; v_gene: TRBV6-6; j_gene: TRBJ2-2; CDR3nt: TGTGCCAGCAGTTATCAGGGTGCGAACACCGGGGAGCTGTTTTTT; CDR3aa: CASSYQGANTGELFF
d_gene: TRBD1; abundance: NA; v_gene: TRBV15; j_gene: TRBJ1-5; CDR3nt: TGTGCCACCAGCACCCCGACAGGGGAAAATGGAGTCGTTGATCAGCCCCAGCATTTT; CDR3aa: CATSTPTGENGVVDQPQHF
d_gene: NA; abundance: NA; v_gene: TRBV6-2/TRBV6-3; j_gene: TRBJ1-6; CDR3nt: TGTGCCAGCAGTTACTCCCCGGGGGGATTTGATTCACCCCTCCACTTT; CDR3aa: CASSYSPGGFDSPLHF
d_gene: TRBD2; abundance: NA; v_gene: TRBV7-2; j_gene: TRBJ2-5; CDR3nt: TGTGCCAGCAGCTTAGTACTAGCGGGGGCCCGGACCCAGTACTTC; CDR3aa: CASSLVLAGARTQYF
d_gene: NA; abundance: NA; v_gene: TRBV3-1/TRBV3-2; j_gene: TRBJ1-1; CDR3nt: TGTGCCAGCAGCCAACACTCTGAAGCTTTCTTT; CDR3aa: CASSQHSEAFF
d_gene: NA; abundance: NA; v_gene: TRBV19; j_gene: TRBJ1-5; CDR3nt: TGTGCCAGTCTTTCCTTGGACGGCTACAATCAGCCCCAGCATTTT; CDR3aa: CASLSLDGYNQPQHF
d_gene: NA; abundance: NA; v_gene: TRBV18; j_gene: TRBJ2-5; CDR3nt: TGTGCCAGCTCACCACCGTCGGCGGGCCAAGAGACCCAGTACTTC; CDR3aa: CASSPPSAGQETQYF
d_gene: NA; abundance: few; v_gene: TRBV10-1; j_gene: TRBJ1-1; CDR3nt: TGCGCCAGCAGTGGCCCTCCAGGCGCTGAAGCTTTCTTT; CDR3aa: CASSGPPGAEAFF
d_gene: NA; abundance: NA; v_gene: TRBV7-9; j_gene: TRBJ2-3; CDR3nt: TGTGCCAGCAGCCACCCCTCCGGTGCAGATACGCAGTATTTT; CDR3aa: CASSHPSGADTQYF
d_gene: TRBD1; abundance: medium-sized; v_gene: TRBV6-6; j_gene: TRBJ2-1; CDR3nt: TGTGCCAGCAGTCCCGAAGTTACGGGACAGGGCTACAATGAGCAGTTCTTC; CDR3aa: CASSPEVTGQGYNEQFF
d_gene: NA; abundance: NA; v_gene: TRBV3-1/TRBV3-2; j_gene: TRBJ1-4; CDR3nt: TGTGCCAGCAGCCAAGGGGGCGAAGGGGAGAATGAAAAACTGTTTTTT; CDR3aa: CASSQGGEGENEKLFF
d_gene: NA; abundance: NA; v_gene: TRBV28; j_gene: TRBJ2-7; CDR3nt: TGTGCCAGCAGTTTGGTGGGGGTGGGGAAATACGAGCAGTACTTC; CDR3aa: CASSLVGVGKYEQYF
d_gene: NA; abundance: many; v_gene: TRBV29-1; j_gene: TRBJ1-1; CDR3nt: TGCAGCGTTGATGTTCCCGGGACATCCCCCTTGAACACTGAAGCTTTCTTT; CDR3aa: CSVDVPGTSPLNTEAFF
d_gene: NA; abundance: NA; v_gene: TRBV15; j_gene: TRBJ1-2; CDR3nt: TGTGCCACCAGCAGGGAAGGGGGATATGGCTACACCTTC; CDR3aa: CATSREGGYGYTF
d_gene: NA; abundance: NA; v_gene: TRBV12-5; j_gene: TRBJ1-6; CDR3nt: TGTGCTAGTGGGGGGGCGGCGGCAAGCTCCTATAATTCACCCCTCCACTTT; CDR3aa: CASGGAAASSYNSPLHF
d_gene: TRBD1; abundance: NA; v_gene: TRBV5-6; j_gene: TRBJ2-5; CDR3nt: TGTGCCAGCAGCCAACACAGGACAGGTTCGGAGACCCAGTACTTC; CDR3aa: CASSQHRTGSETQYF
d_gene: NA; abundance: NA; v_gene: TRBV5-1; j_gene: TRBJ2-6; CDR3nt: TGCGCCAGCAGCTTCTCTGGGGCCAACGTCCTGACTTTC; CDR3aa: CASSFSGANVLTF
d_gene: NA; abundance: NA; v_gene: TRBV27; j_gene: TRBJ1-6; CDR3nt: TGTGCCAGCAGTTTCCATGGACAGCCGGGGAGGGGCTCCTATAATTCACCCCTCCACTTT; CDR3aa: CASSFHGQPGRGSYNSPLHF
d_gene: NA; abundance: NA; v_gene: TRBV4-1; j_gene: TRBJ1-2; CDR3nt: TGCGCCAGCAGCCAAGTACGGTCTAACTATGGCTACACCTTC; CDR3aa: CASSQVRSNYGYTF
d_gene: TRBD2; abundance: once; v_gene: TRBV27; j_gene: TRBJ2-7; CDR3nt: TGTGCCAGCAGTTTATCGGCTAGCGGGAGCTACGAGCAGTACTTC; CDR3aa: CASSLSASGSYEQYF
d_gene: TRBD1; abundance: NA; v_gene: TRBV11-2; j_gene: TRBJ1-2; CDR3nt: TGTGCCAGCAGCTTAGGAGGATTCCGAGACAGGGTTAACTATGGCTACACCTTC; CDR3aa: CASSLGGFRDRVNYGYTF
d_gene: NA; abundance: NA; v_gene: TRBV13; j_gene: TRBJ2-7; CDR3nt: TGTGCCAGCAGCTTACTAGGGAACTACGAGCAGTACTTC; CDR3aa: CASSLLGNYEQYF
d_gene: TRBD2; abundance: NA; v_gene: TRBV18; j_gene: TRBJ2-1; CDR3nt: TGTGCCAGCTCACTAATCGGACTAGCGGGTTACTACAATGAGCAGTTCTTC; CDR3aa: CASSLIGLAGYYNEQFF
d_gene: NA; abundance: few; v_gene: TRBV10-2; j_gene: TRBJ2-1; CDR3nt: TGCGCCAGCAGTGCGGTTGACTACCACAATGAGCAGTTCTTC; CDR3aa: CASSAVDYHNEQFF
d_gene: NA; abundance: NA; v_gene: TRBV14; j_gene: TRBJ2-1; CDR3nt: TGTGCCAGCAGCCAAGATATATTAGTCAATGAGCAGTTCTTC; CDR3aa: CASSQDILVNEQFF
d_gene: NA; abundance: NA; v_gene: TRBV28; j_gene: TRBJ2-5; CDR3nt: TGTGCCAGCAGTATGGGTGGGGTCACCCAGTACTTC; CDR3aa: CASSMGGVTQYF
d_gene: TRBD1; abundance: NA; v_gene: TRBV7-2; j_gene: TRBJ1-6; CDR3nt: TGTGCCAGCAGCTTATATTTGGGGACAGGGAATTCACCCCTCCACTTT; CDR3aa: CASSLYLGTGNSPLHF
d_gene: TRBD1; abundance: NA; v_gene: TRBV24-1; j_gene: TRBJ2-3; CDR3nt: TGTGCCACCAGTGACCGGGGACAGGGCACAGATACGCAGTATTTT; CDR3aa: CATSDRGQGTDTQYF
d_gene: NA; abundance: NA; v_gene: TRBV10-3; j_gene: TRBJ2-1; CDR3nt: TGTGCCATCAGTGAGGGGGTCTCCTACAATGAGCAGTTCTTC; CDR3aa: CAISEGVSYNEQFF
d_gene: NA; abundance: NA; v_gene: TRBV10-3; j_gene: TRBJ1-1; CDR3nt: TGTGCCACCCGGAGCGGACCCACTGAAGCTTTCTTT; CDR3aa: CATRSGPTEAFF
d_gene: NA; abundance: NA; v_gene: TRBV9; j_gene: TRBJ2-5; CDR3nt: TGTGCCAGCGGGTACCAAGAGACCCAGTACTTC; CDR3aa: CASGYQETQYF
d_gene: NA; abundance: NA; v_gene: TRBV10-2; j_gene: TRBJ2-7; CDR3nt: TGCGCCAGCAGGGACTTCCCGAGCTCCTACGAGCAGTACTTC; CDR3aa: CASRDFPSSYEQYF
d_gene: TRBD2; abundance: NA; v_gene: TRBV5-1; j_gene: TRBJ2-1; CDR3nt: TGCGCCAGCAGCTTCTCTAGCGGGATGTACAATGAGCAGTTCTTC; CDR3aa: CASSFSSGMYNEQFF
d_gene: NA; abundance: NA; v_gene: TRBV27; j_gene: TRBJ2-3; CDR3nt: TGTGCCAGCAGTTTATTGGGCCGAGATACGCAGTATTTT; CDR3aa: CASSLLGRDTQYF
d_gene: TRBD2; abundance: NA; v_gene: TRBV2; j_gene: TRBJ2-1; CDR3nt: TGTGCCAGCAGTGAAGCGCTTAGCGGGGGGCGGAAGGATGAGCAGTTCTTC; CDR3aa: CASSEALSGGRKDEQFF
d_gene: TRBD1; abundance: NA; v_gene: TRBV28; j_gene: TRBJ2-7; CDR3nt: TGTGCCAGCGCCGTCTCATTTGGGACAGCGCGTCCCTACGAGCAGTACTTC; CDR3aa: CASAVSFGTARPYEQYF
d_gene: NA; abundance: NA; v_gene: TRBV28; j_gene: TRBJ1-5; CDR3nt: TGTGCCAGCAGTTTAAGGGACGACAATCAGCCCCAGCATTTT; CDR3aa: CASSLRDDNQPQHF
d_gene: TRBD1; abundance: NA; v_gene: TRBV6-5; j_gene: TRBJ2-7; CDR3nt: TGTGCCAGCAGTTCCGGGACAGGGTTTACCTCCTACGAGCAGTACTTC; CDR3aa: CASSSGTGFTSYEQYF